The 25 T cell receptor beta chains below all came from one sample that was sequenced in a study of T cell changes during pregnancy in multiple sclerosis. Repertoires were generated with immunoSEQ multiplex PCR, while TCRdb's copy carries only in-frame clones and drops some. The sample consists of some 30,000 clones, 80% to 90% of them appearing once. This sample comprised CD8+ T cells from peripheral blood mononuclear cells, obtained before pregnancy. The origin of the receptors is a female donor with multiple sclerosis, enrolled in a pregnancy study.

J is TRBJ2-7 and V is TRBV27; the D is unclear. CDR1 MNHEY and CDR2 SMNVEV come from the germline V gene (reference sequence). Trimming cost V 0 bases and J 6 bases, with 15 bases left between them. The CDR3 has 15 residues. CDR3 loop: CASSLSALSMVEQYF. CDR3 bases: TGTGCCAGCAGTTTATCAGCATTGTCGATGGTCGAGCAGTACTTC.

The V call is TRBV14, the J call TRBJ2-3; 7 nucleotides agree with TRBD2. This CDR3 contains 16 residues. J was trimmed by 3 bases and V by 0 bases; bases with no gene match: 6. Germline V CDR1 and CDR2: SGHDN, FVKESK. The chain's CDR3 is CASSQEGEGLTDTQYF. CDR3 DNA: TGTGCCAGCAGCCAAGAGGGGGAGGGCCTTACAGATACGCAGTATTTT. Full variable domain (remainder filled in from reference TRBV14 and TRBJ2-3): EAGVTQFPSHSVIEKGQTVTLRCDPISGHDNLYWYRRVMGKEIKFLLHFVKESKQDESGMPNNRFLAERTGGTYSTLKVQPAELEDSGVYFCASSQEGEGLTDTQYFGPGTRLTVL.

This clone appeared a few times. The chain carries TRBV15 and TRBJ2-1, with 9 bases that match TRBD2. Trimming took 3 bases from V and 9 from J; bases not matched to a gene: 6. Germline V gene data show CDR1 as LNHNV and CDR2 as YYDKDF (reference sequence). CDR3 length equals 14 residues. The CDR3 DNA sequence: TGTGCCACCAGCAGTAGCGGGAGATTGACTGAGCAGTTCTTC. Its protein is CATSSSGRLTEQFF.

This chain joins TRBV27 and TRBJ2-1, with D tentatively TRBD2 (5 bases). The CDR3 contains 13 residues. V was trimmed by 5 bases and J by 2 bases, leaving 7 bases between them. Germline lookup yields CDR1 MNHEY and CDR2 SMNVEV (reference sequence). CDR3 loop: CASSTGTYNEQFF. In DNA, the CDR3 is TGTGCCAGCAGTACCGGGACCTACAATGAGCAGTTCTTC.

This chain links TRBV6-6 with TRBJ1-1; D is unclear. Germline V gene lookup returns CDR1 MNHNY and CDR2 SVGAGI (reference sequence). The CDR3 consists of 11 residues. V lost 3 bases to trimming and J lost 7 bases, with 6 bases between them. CDR3 amino acids: CASSYVSEAFF. The DNA for the CDR3 is TGTGCCAGCAGTTATGTTAGTGAAGCTTTCTTT.

The chain couples TRBV5-1 to TRBJ2-7; D perhaps matches TRBD1 (5 bases). V lost 6 bases and J lost 0, with 13 bases in between. Germline lookup yields CDR1 SGHRS and CDR2 YFSETQ. The CDR3 has 14 residues. The CDR3 bases are TGCGCCAGCATGAAAGGGGCGAGCTCCTACGAGCAGTACTTC. Protein: CASMKGASSYEQYF.

The genes are TRBV5-6 and TRBJ2-1, with TRBD2 matching 11 bases. The CDR3 has 19 amino acids. Trimming cost V 7 bases and J 2 bases; bases outside gene matches: 17. The germline V gene has CDR1 SGHDT and CDR2 YYEEEE. Here the CDR3 reads CASRILTTSGSFTYNEQFF. In nucleotides, the CDR3 is TGTGCCAGCCGGATTCTAACCACTAGCGGGAGCTTCACCTACAATGAGCAGTTCTTC.

V and J are TRBV7-3 and TRBJ2-7; TRBD2 aligns across 7 bases. Per the germline V gene, CDR1 is SGHTA and CDR2 is FQGTGA. V trimming: 0 bases; J trimming: 5 bases; junction bases outside the gene matches: 10. The CDR3 is 16 amino acids. The CDR3 reads CASSLTGGDSAHEQYF. The CDR3 DNA sequence: TGTGCCAGCAGCTTAACGGGGGGGGACTCAGCCCACGAGCAGTACTTC. The full variable domain, with the rest looked up from reference TRBV7-3 and TRBJ2-7, is GAGVSQTPSNKVTEKGKYVELRCDPISGHTALYWYRQSLGQGPEFLIYFQGTGAADDSGLPNDRFFAVRPEGSVSTLKIQRTERGDSAVYLCASSLTGGDSAHEQYFGPGTRLTVT.

The chain has TRBV11-3 and TRBJ2-7; TRBD2 matches at 9 bases. With 4 bases clipped from V and 3 bases from J, the junction kept 7 bases outside the gene matches. The V gene's germline CDR1 is SGHNT and CDR2 YENEEA. The CDR3 runs to 15 residues. DNA of the CDR3: TGTGCCAGCAGCTATCAGCGGGGGGTCCACTACGAGCAGTACTTC. This encodes CASSYQRGVHYEQYF.

This chain joins TRBV27 and TRBJ1-2; weak D call: TRBD1 (6 bases). The germline V gene encodes CDR1 MNHEY and CDR2 SMNVEV (reference sequence). This CDR3 has 14 amino acids. V lost 3 bases, J lost 1 base, and 9 bases lay in between. CDR3 in amino acids: CASSLDSYNYGYTF. Here the CDR3 DNA reads TGTGCCAGCAGTTTGGACAGCTATAACTATGGCTACACCTTC.

The V and J genes are TRBV5-1 and TRBJ1-1, with D tentatively TRBD1 (6 bases). V lost 0 bases, J lost 8 bases, and 11 bases lay in between. The CDR3 totals 13 residues. Germline CDR1 is SGHRS and CDR2 is YFSETQ. The CDR3 DNA reads as TGCGCCAGCAGCTTGGTTTCAGGGGAAGAAGCTTTCTTT. Translated: CASSLVSGEEAFF.

The CDR3 DNA reads TGTGCCAGCAGCCCGCCCACAGACAGGGTCAGTCAGCCCCAGCATTTT. It codes for CASSPPTDRVSQPQHF. The rearrangement joins TRBV27 to TRBJ1-5, with TRBD1 matching over 7 bases. J gave up 6 bases and V 6 bases, and 14 bases lay outside the gene matches. The germline gives CDR1 MNHEY, CDR2 SMNVEV (reference sequence). This CDR3 contains 16 residues.

The genes are TRBV9 and TRBJ1-1, with D possibly matching TRBD1 (6 bases). In germline, CDR1 is SGDLS, CDR2 YYNGEE. Trimming shortened V by 4 bases and J by 2 bases, and 12 bases separated the two germline ends. This CDR3 has 14 amino acids. The CDR3 loop is CASSPGQLNTEAFF. The CDR3 bases are TGTGCCAGCAGCCCGGGACAATTAAACACTGAAGCTTTCTTT.

The chain combines TRBV6-1 with TRBJ1-5; 7 bases agree with TRBD1. The germline V gene has CDR1 MNHNS and CDR2 SASEGT. The CDR3 loop spans 15 amino acids. Trimming at V came to 1 base and at J to 6 bases, leaving 6 bases not matched to a gene. The CDR3 loop is CASSEEGQGGQPQHF. The CDR3 DNA reads TGTGCCAGCAGTGAAGAGGGCCAGGGGGGTCAGCCCCAGCATTTT.

The V and J genes are TRBV29-1 and TRBJ1-5; 7 bases align to TRBD1. The V segment lost 4 bases and the J segment 2 bases; nucleotides outside the gene matches: 5. From germline, CDR1 is SQVTM and CDR2 ANQGSEA. CDR3 length: 14 residues. CDR3 amino acids: CSVGDDRGNQPQHF. CDR3 DNA: TGCAGCGTTGGGGACGACAGGGGCAATCAGCCCCAGCATTTT. Full variable domain (missing parts from reference TRBV29-1 and TRBJ1-5): SAVISQKPSRDICQRGTSLTIQCQVDSQVTMMFWYRQQPGQSLTLIATANQGSEATYESGFVIDKFPISRPNLTFSTLTVSNMSPEDSSIYLCSVGDDRGNQPQHFGDGTRLSIL.

This clone was observed a handful of times. V and J are TRBV19 and TRBJ1-1; D is perhaps TRBD1 (6 bases). This CDR3 spans 15 amino acids. V shed 7 bases and J shed 0 bases, with 15 bases lying between them. CDR1 and CDR2 (germline): LNHDA, SQIVND (reference sequence). The CDR3 spells CASTPTGYMNTEAFF. The CDR3, as DNA: TGTGCCAGTACCCCGACAGGATACATGAACACTGAAGCTTTCTTT.

This clone was seen repeatedly, ten times or more. This chain joins TRBV6-5 and TRBJ1-2; maybe TRBD1 (6 bases). V lost 3 bases, J lost 8 bases, and 13 bases lay in between. This CDR3 is 13 amino acids long. Per germline, CDR1 MNHEY and CDR2 SVGAGI. The DNA of the CDR3 is TGTGCCAGCAGTTATCATGACAGGCAGGGCTACACCTTC. It specifies CASSYHDRQGYTF.

The chain joins TRBV7-6 to TRBJ2-3; TRBD2 aligns across 10 bases. This CDR3 contains 18 residues. V dropped 3 bases and J dropped 0; count of bases not matched to a gene: 9. Germline CDR1 SGHVS, CDR2 FNYEAQ. The DNA of the CDR3 is TGTGCCAGCAGCTTCCGAGCGGGAGGGCCAGCTAGCACAGATACGCAGTATTTT. Translated, it gives CASSFRAGGPASTDTQYF.

The gene calls are TRBV19 and TRBJ1-6; 8 nucleotides agree with TRBD1. The ends lost 7 bases at V and 9 bases at J; junction bases unmatched: 8. This CDR3 has 14 residues. Looked up from germline, CDR1 is LNHDA and CDR2 is SQIVND (reference sequence). This CDR3 is CASTSTGVSSPLHF. The CDR3, as DNA: TGTGCCAGTACTTCGACAGGGGTCAGTTCACCCCTCCACTTT.

The DNA of the CDR3 is TGTGCCAGCAGCCCAAGGGGGACTACTCGTAGCTACACCTTC. Translation: CASSPRGTTRSYTF. The J gene is TRBJ1-2, the V gene TRBV7-2; possibly TRBD1 for D (6 bases). Deletions cut 5 bases from V and 9 bases from J, with 19 bases between. Germline V gene lookup returns CDR1 SGHTA and CDR2 FQGNSA. The CDR3 is made up of 14 amino acids.

V is TRBV29-1 and J is TRBJ1-2; D uncertain. This CDR3 contains 13 residues. Trimming pared 4 bases from V and 8 bases from J, leaving 17 bases between. Per the germline V gene, CDR1 is SQVTM and CDR2 is ANQGSEA. CDR3 in amino acids: CSVGGSGVSGYTF. As DNA, the CDR3 is TGCAGCGTTGGCGGGAGTGGAGTGAGCGGCTACACCTTC.

This chain uses TRBV28 with TRBJ1-2, with D possibly being TRBD1 (5 bases). The CDR3 contains 15 residues. Trimming took 2 bases from V and 3 from J, leaving 13 bases between them. The germline gives CDR1 MDHEN, CDR2 SYDVKM. As DNA, the CDR3 is TGTGCCAGCAGTTTAAGAGACGGGGGTTACTATGGCTACACCTTC. Translated: CASSLRDGGYYGYTF.

In the case of this clone: The junction and the germline gene differ at one end; a read error may be behind it. V gene TRBV7-7 combines with J gene TRBJ2-2; D remains unclear. The CDR3 is 14 residues long. The germline CDR1 and CDR2 sequences are SSHAT and FNYEAQ (reference sequence). CDR3 nucleotide sequence: TGTGCTAGCAGCTCTTCTAGTTCCGCCGGGGAGCTGTTTTTT. This sequence encodes CASSSSSSAGELFF.

The chain recombines TRBV6-5 with TRBJ2-1; no reliable D call. The CDR3 covers 16 residues. CDR1 MNHEY and CDR2 SVGAGI come from the germline V gene. Trimming pared 2 bases from V and 0 bases from J, leaving 11 bases between. CDR3 residues: CASSYGAWSSYNEQFF. The CDR3 DNA sequence: TGTGCCAGCAGTTACGGAGCGTGGAGCTCCTACAATGAGCAGTTCTTC.

This chain connects TRBV5-1 to TRBJ1-1; tentative D call: TRBD1 (6 bases). V was cut by 3 bases and J by 0 bases, with 12 bases left in between. Germline V lookup: CDR1 SGHRS, CDR2 YFSETQ. The CDR3 is 15 residues long. The CDR3 nucleotides read TGCGCCAGCAGCTATTTCGGACAGATGAACACTGAAGCTTTCTTT. Its protein product is CASSYFGQMNTEAFF.